The 21 T cell receptor beta chains below were found in one sample sequenced in a study of CXCR3-negative and CXCR3-positive naive CD8 T cells. It was by 5' RACE with UMI labels that the TRB cDNA libraries were prepared. TCRdb re-called the 5' RACE reads and gives one entry per CDR3 protein, without DNA. The sample totals approximately 53,000 distinct CDR3 sequences. Sequenced input: memory CD8+ T cells from blood. These TCRs come from a human donor in good health. Some clones in this sample may be carry-over from other donors' samples.

The chain couples TRBV27 to TRBJ2-2. CDR1 is MNHEY and CDR2 is SMNVEV in the germline V gene (reference sequence). There are 15 residues in the CDR3. This CDR3 is CASSLSVQNTGELFF.

This chain links TRBV6-5 with TRBJ1-2; TCRdb indicates TRBD1, and absent DNA this call remains unverified. The CDR3 length is 13 residues. Germline CDR1 reads MNHEY; CDR2 reads SVGAGI. The CDR3: CASSSHRGSGYTF.

This rearrangement joins TRBV9 to TRBJ2-7; the TRBD1 assignment by TCRdb is unverifiable without DNA. CDR1 and CDR2 from the germline V gene are SGDLS and YYNGEE. The CDR3 is 14 amino acids. CDR3 residues: CASSVFGGIDEQYF. Complete variable domain (other parts from reference TRBV9 and TRBJ2-7): DSGVTQTPKHLITATGQRVTLRCSPRSGDLSVYWYQQSLDQGLQFLIQYYNGEERAKGNILERFSAQQFPDLHSELNLSSLELGDSALYFCASSVFGGIDEQYFGPGTRLTVT.

The chain has TRBV28 and TRBJ1-6; TCRdb gives TRBD1 as the D gene, but with no DNA this cannot be confirmed. The CDR3 is 14 residues long. Germline lookup yields CDR1 MDHEN and CDR2 SYDVKM. CDR3 sequence: CAGSRDRGISPLHF.

The chain employs TRBV20-1 and TRBJ2-7; the TCRdb D gene call, TRBD1, has no DNA to confirm it. CDR1 is DFQATT, CDR2 SNEGSKA, per germline (reference sequence). This CDR3 is built from 17 residues. CDR3 in amino acids: CSARDASGGESIYEQYF.

The CDR3 here is CAWRDTDHYEQYF. This sequence joins TRBV30 and TRBJ2-7. This CDR3 spans 13 amino acids. Germline loops: CDR1 GTSNPN, CDR2 SVGIG (reference sequence).

The CDR3: CASSSSLDSPLPKQYF. The gene calls are TRBV7-6 and TRBJ2-7; TCRdb names TRBD1, which stays unverified in the absence of DNA. The germline V gene has CDR1 SGHVS and CDR2 FNYEAQ. The CDR3 has 16 residues.

V usage is TRBV7-6 and J usage is TRBJ2-1; TCRdb proposes TRBD2, but this gene call is untestable without DNA. Germline V lookup: CDR1 SGHVS, CDR2 FNYEAQ. The CDR3 loop spans 14 amino acids. The CDR3: CASSFGGVNNEQFF.

Here the CDR3 reads CASSRGQLYGYTF. The V gene is TRBV7-2, the J gene TRBJ1-2; absent DNA, TCRdb's TRBD1 call cannot be checked. Germline CDR1 SGHTA, CDR2 FQGNSA. The CDR3 loop spans 13 amino acids.

The chain has TRBV6-5 and TRBJ1-1; the TCRdb call, TRBD1, lacks DNA for checking. Germline-derived CDR1 and CDR2 are MNHEY and SVGAGI. This CDR3 is built from 14 residues. This CDR3 is CASSYSQGNTEAFF.

The CDR3 here is CSAGTDYNEQFF. This chain joins TRBV29-1 and TRBJ2-1. From germline, CDR1 is SQVTM and CDR2 ANQGSEA. CDR3 length: 12 residues.

The chain uses TRBV5-6 and TRBJ2-2; TCRdb names TRBD2, which stays unverified in the absence of DNA. Germline CDR1 reads SGHDT; CDR2 reads YYEEEE. The CDR3 is made up of 18 amino acids. The CDR3 region is CASSLAGDSGLNTGELFF.

CDR3 sequence reads: CSVEGGDGQPQHF. This rearrangement joins TRBV29-1 to TRBJ1-5; checking the TCRdb D call of TRBD1 is not possible without DNA. This CDR3 has 13 amino acids. The germline CDR1 and CDR2 sequences are SQVTM and ANQGSEA.

J is TRBJ2-4 and V is TRBV30; with no DNA, the TCRdb D assignment of TRBD1 cannot be verified. Per germline, CDR1 GTSNPN and CDR2 SVGIG (reference sequence). This CDR3 has 14 residues. Here the CDR3 reads CAWSQGTGADIQYF.

The rearrangement links TRBV29-1 to TRBJ2-7; the D call from TCRdb, TRBD1, cannot be confirmed without DNA. CDR1 is SQVTM and CDR2 is ANQGSEA in the germline V gene. CDR3 length: 15 amino acids. CDR3 sequence reads: CSVEVRTGGTYEQYF.

The chain carries TRBV7-8 and TRBJ1-1; the TCRdb D gene call, TRBD1, has no DNA to confirm it. The CDR3 is made up of 15 amino acids. Germline V CDR1 and CDR2: SGHVS, FQNEAQ. The CDR3 region is CASSGSRDSVTEAFF.

The V call is TRBV29-1, the J call TRBJ2-7; TCRdb's assignment of TRBD1 cannot be checked, as there is no DNA. The CDR3 covers 14 residues. CDR1 SQVTM and CDR2 ANQGSEA come from the germline V gene. The chain's CDR3 is CSVVGTESSYEQYF.

This chain links TRBV29-1 with TRBJ2-2; the TRBD2 assignment by TCRdb is unverifiable without DNA. This CDR3 comprises 12 residues. The germline gives CDR1 SQVTM, CDR2 ANQGSEA. CDR3 in amino acids: CSVLTSRGELFF.

The rearrangement links TRBV7-9 to TRBJ2-5. Germline V gives CDR1 SEHNR, CDR2 FQNEAQ (reference sequence). The CDR3 has 12 residues. The CDR3 sequence is CASSSFPETQYF.

V and J are TRBV20-1 and TRBJ1-1; TCRdb selects TRBD1, and the lack of DNA leaves this call unchecked. Germline V gene data show CDR1 as DFQATT and CDR2 as SNEGSKA (reference sequence). This CDR3 contains 13 residues. CDR3 protein: CSAMGGRDTEAFF.

The chain recombines TRBV6-2 or TRBV6-3 with TRBJ2-2; TCRdb gives TRBD1 as the D gene, but with no DNA this cannot be confirmed. CDR3 length: 15 residues. CDR1 and CDR2 from the germline V gene are MNHEY and SVGEGT. CDR3 sequence reads: CASSHSGGWAGELFF.